The subject of this entry is one T cell receptor beta chain. The data derive from a study of blood T cell repertoires in COVID-19. This CDR3 is built from 12 residues. V was pared by 3 bases and J by 2 bases, with 5 bases between. Measured with immunoSEQ multiplex PCR; TCRdb has only the in-frame clones, and not every one. The data hold fewer than 120,000 clones, with around four fifths observed a single time. The chain employs TRBV12-3 or TRBV12-4 and TRBJ2-7; D call uncertain. This TCR derives from an older woman with acute or convalescent COVID-19. The source material was peripheral blood. The CDR3 nucleotides are TGTGCCAGCAGTTTTAGTCCCTACGAGCAGTACTTC. It encodes CASSFSPYEQYF.